What follows are 14 T cell receptor beta chains derived from one specimen sequenced in a study of blood T cell repertoires in COVID-19. TCRdb's copy holds only in-frame clones and misses some; the assay was immunoSEQ multiplex PCR. In the table there are roughly 330,000 clones, around 87% of which are singletons. Specimen: PBMCs or T cells enriched from blood (not recorded which). The receptors shown here come from a woman in her 30s who had recovered from COVID-19.

V is TRBV11-2 and J is TRBJ2-5; D remains unclear. CDR1 SGHAT and CDR2 FQNNGV come from the germline V gene. With 2 bases removed from V and 2 bases from J, the gap between germline ends came to 9 bases. This CDR3 has 14 amino acids. The CDR3 sequence is CASSLSRSQETQYF. Written as DNA, the CDR3 is TGTGCCAGCAGCTTAAGCCGGAGTCAAGAGACCCAGTACTTC.

This chain uses TRBV6-2 or TRBV6-3 with TRBJ1-1; unclear D gene. Germline V lookup: CDR1 MNHEY, CDR2 SVGEGT. V shed 2 bases and J shed 4 bases, with 11 bases lying between them. The CDR3 spans 14 residues. CDR3 DNA: TGTGCCAGCAGTTACAATGGAGGAGGCACTGAAGCTTTCTTT. Protein sequence: CASSYNGGGTEAFF.

On this clone: The same CDR3 can be traced to other DNA sequences in this sample. The chain employs TRBV2 and TRBJ1-2, with D hard to call. V was cut by 3 bases and J by 2 bases, with 4 bases left in between. The CDR3 runs to 12 residues. Germline CDR1 is SNHLY and CDR2 is FYNNEI. The CDR3 sequence: CASSEQNYGYTF. As DNA, the CDR3 is TGTGCCAGCAGTGAGCAGAACTATGGCTACACCTTC.

In its sample, this clone was seen once. V is TRBV10-2 and J is TRBJ2-1, with a possible D match to TRBD2 (6 bases). The V gene's germline CDR1 is WSHSY and CDR2 SAAADI. V was cut by 8 bases and J by 5 bases, with 22 bases left in between. The CDR3 runs to 16 residues. In DNA form, the CDR3 reads TGCGCCAGCTGTTCAGAACCTGAGCGGGCTAACAATGAGCAGTTCTTC. Translated: CASCSEPERANNEQFF.

The V gene is TRBV4-3, the J gene TRBJ2-1; possibly TRBD2 for D (6 bases). This CDR3 has 14 residues. Trimming cost V 2 bases and J 9 bases, with 14 bases left between them. Germline CDR1 is LGHNA and CDR2 is YSLEER. The CDR3 here is CASSQFFLEGEQFF. DNA for the CDR3: TGCGCCAGCAGCCAATTTTTTTTGGAGGGTGAGCAGTTCTTC.

The rearrangement links TRBV7-3 to TRBJ2-1, with 11 bases identical to TRBD2. The CDR3 sequence is 16 residues long. Germline V gene data show CDR1 as SGHTA and CDR2 as FQGTGA. The trim removed 4 bases at V and 4 bases at J, leaving 6 bases unmatched. The CDR3 spells CASSSRLAGSYNEQFF. The CDR3 DNA sequence: TGTGCCAGCAGCTCCAGACTAGCGGGGTCTTACAATGAGCAGTTCTTC.

The chain is built from TRBV5-1 and TRBJ1-1; the D gene is possibly TRBD1 (6 bases). This CDR3 is 15 amino acids long. Germline CDR1 SGHRS, CDR2 YFSETQ. The V end lost 2 bases, the J end lost 4 bases, and 15 bases lay between the germline ends. For the CDR3, the DNA is TGCGCCAGCAGCTTCTCTGCAGGGGCGCGCACTGAAGCTTTCTTT. It translates to CASSFSAGARTEAFF.

Turning to this clone: The junction shows a germline mismatch at one end, possibly a read error. This chain joins TRBV4-1 and TRBJ2-2, with D maybe TRBD2 (6 bases). This CDR3 has 13 residues. Germline lookup yields CDR1 MGHRA and CDR2 YSYEKL. The chain's CDR3 is CASSQERSGGLFF. The CDR3 bases are TGCGCCAGCAGCCAAGAAAGGTCCGGGGGGCTGTTTTTT.

This clone was detected only once. The chain carries TRBV7-9 and TRBJ1-4; the match to TRBD1 covers 8 bases. CDR3 size: 15 residues. Germline CDR1 and CDR2: SEHNR and FQNEAQ (reference sequence). The V segment lost 3 bases and the J segment 6 bases; nucleotides outside the gene matches: 6. CDR3 in amino acids: CASSLTGALDEKLFF. Written as DNA, the CDR3 is TGTGCCAGCAGCTTGACAGGGGCGCTGGATGAAAAACTGTTTTTT.

V is TRBV3-1 (or the pseudogene TRBV3-2) and J is TRBJ2-3; a possible D gene is TRBD2 (6 bases). The CDR3 is 16 amino acids. Germline lookup yields CDR1 LGHDT and CDR2 YNNKEL (reference sequence). V was pared by 4 bases and J by 0 bases, with 14 bases between. The CDR3 protein is CASSPPGGVSTDTQYF. DNA for the CDR3: TGTGCCAGCAGCCCCCCGGGCGGGGTGAGCACAGATACGCAGTATTTT.

This chain connects TRBV12-3 or TRBV12-4 to TRBJ2-1; maybe TRBD2 (6 bases). The CDR3 is made up of 11 amino acids. V gave up 6 bases and J gave up 10 bases, with 10 bases separating them. CDR3 DNA: TGTGCCAGCAGGAACCTAGCGGAGCAGTTCTTC. Translated: CASRNLAEQFF.

This chain connects TRBV28 to TRBJ2-5; tentatively, D is TRBD2 (5 bases). Trimming removed 8 bases at V and 1 base at J, with 17 bases between. The CDR3 runs 15 residues. CDR1 MDHEN and CDR2 SYDVKM come from the germline V gene. CDR3 sequence: CASSTSGMPQETQYF. CDR3 bases: TGTGCCAGCTCTACTAGTGGGATGCCCCAAGAGACCCAGTACTTC.

The chain combines TRBV7-2 with TRBJ2-4; D possibly corresponds to TRBD1 (6 bases). Trimming pared 3 bases from V and 5 bases from J, leaving 8 bases between. The germline V gene has CDR1 SGHTA and CDR2 FQGNSA. The CDR3 length is 13 residues. For the CDR3, the DNA is TGTGCCAGCAGCTTTGGACAGCAAAACATTCAGTACTTC. Translating gives CASSFGQQNIQYF.

The rearrangement joins TRBV11-2 to TRBJ1-5, with 8 bases that match TRBD1. The V gene's germline CDR1 is SGHAT and CDR2 FQNNGV. This CDR3 has 14 amino acids. V shed 6 bases, J shed 2 bases, and the junction held 3 bases outside the gene matches. CDR3 amino acids: CASSSTGGNQPQHF. The CDR3 DNA follows: TGTGCCAGCAGTTCGACAGGGGGCAATCAGCCCCAGCATTTT.